These 25 T cell receptor beta chains came from one sample sequenced in a study of human T cells and chemical hapten exposure (dated by TCRdb to about 2021). The method behind the library was RACE. TCRdb names NextSeq 500 as the instrument used. TCRdb redid the processing of the public reads, applying fastp at Q25 and MiXCR, and retained in-frame beta chains. Every entry covers one CDR3 protein and lists the most common genes and DNA from its rows. Present in this sample are about 97,000 distinct CDR3 sequences, roughly a quarter of which were seen just once. The biggest ten clones account for 10% of the sample. The time point label, read with the paper, signifies: patch test 3, about 24 weeks after DPC sensitization. The treatment or condition label corresponds to: therapeutic diphenylcyclopropenone sensitization with weekly scalp DPC. Sequences were derived from whole blood, sampled in connection with sensitization to the hapten diphenylcyclopropenone (DPC). These receptors originate from a man between 40 and 49 years old with alopecia areata. Some clones in this sample may be carry-over from other donors' samples.

The chain links TRBV11-2 to TRBJ2-3; 8 bases match TRBD2. Germline V CDR1 and CDR2: SGHAT, FQNNGV. There are 15 residues in the CDR3. Germline trimming cut 0 bases from V and 3 bases from J; bases unmatched to any gene: 2. CDR3: CASSLELAETDTQYF. In nucleotides, the CDR3 is TGTGCCAGCAGCTTAGAACTAGCGGAGACAGATACGCAGTATTTT. Complete variable domain (other parts from reference TRBV11-2 and TRBJ2-3): EAGVAQSPRYKIIEKRQSVAFWCNPISGHATLYWYQQILGQGPKLLIQFQNNGVVDDSQLPKDRFSAERLKGVDSTLKIQPAKLEDSAVYLCASSLELAETDTQYFGPGTRLTVL.

This chain links TRBV28 with TRBJ2-3, with D possibly being TRBD1 (6 bases). Trimming stripped 6 bases from V and 1 base from J, with 14 bases between. Germline V CDR1 and CDR2: MDHEN, SYDVKM. This CDR3 has 15 residues. The chain's CDR3 is CASSTFQGRTDTQYF. In DNA form, the CDR3 reads TGTGCCAGCAGCACATTTCAGGGGCGCACAGATACGCAGTATTTT. Combining the CDR3 with reference TRBV28 and TRBJ2-3 gives the whole variable domain DVKVTQSSRYLVKRTGEKVFLECVQDMDHENMFWYRQDPGLGLRLIYFSYDVKMKEKGDIPEGYSVSREKKERFSLILESASTNQTSMYLCASSTFQGRTDTQYFGPGTRLTVL.

This clonotype was found a few times. The chain is built from TRBV25-1 and TRBJ1-5; D ambiguous. This CDR3 region has 13 residues. The V gene lost 2 bases and the J gene lost 7 bases, with 9 bases spanning the gap. Germline CDR1 is MGHDK and CDR2 is SYGVNS. CDR3 sequence reads: CASSETGVQPQHF. The CDR3 coding sequence is TGTGCCAGCAGTGAAACTGGGGTGCAGCCCCAGCATTTT.

The rearrangement links TRBV28 to TRBJ2-7, with a possible D match to TRBD1 (5 bases). There are 13 residues in the CDR3. V dropped 2 bases and J dropped 2 bases, with 7 bases sitting between them. Germline CDR1 is MDHEN and CDR2 is SYDVKM. CDR3 in DNA: TGTGCCAGCAGTTTACGGACACCCTACGAGCAGTACTTC. This encodes CASSLRTPYEQYF. The variable domain in full, completed from reference TRBV28 and TRBJ2-7, reads DVKVTQSSRYLVKRTGEKVFLECVQDMDHENMFWYRQDPGLGLRLIYFSYDVKMKEKGDIPEGYSVSREKKERFSLILESASTNQTSMYLCASSLRTPYEQYFGPGTRLTVT.

This clonotype was observed a few times. The chain links TRBV6-1 to TRBJ1-5; D gene unclear. In germline, CDR1 is MNHNS, CDR2 SASEGT. The CDR3 is 13 residues long. V dropped 2 bases and J dropped 4 bases, with 6 bases sitting between them. The chain's CDR3 is CASSEYRNQPQHF. CDR3 sequence (DNA): TGTGCCAGCAGTGAATATCGGAATCAGCCCCAGCATTTT.

This clonotype has more than one count but fewer than ten. DNA of the CDR3: TGTGCCAGCAAGGGGGGACGTGGTGGGGCCTACAATGAGCAGTTCTTC. The encoded protein is CASKGGRGGAYNEQFF. The chain couples TRBV12-3 or TRBV12-4 to TRBJ2-1, with D perhaps given as TRBD1 or TRBD2 (6 bases each). The CDR3 spans 16 residues. The germline V and J ends were trimmed by 7 bases and 2 bases, with 18 bases remaining between them.

This chain connects TRBV29-1 to TRBJ2-1; D possibly corresponds to TRBD1 (6 bases). Germline V gene data show CDR1 as SQVTM and CDR2 as ANQGSEA. V lost 5 bases to trimming and J lost 6 bases, with 11 bases between them. The CDR3 length is 12 residues. This CDR3 is CSVPLRGNEQFF. CDR3 sequence (DNA): TGCAGCGTTCCCCTCAGGGGCAATGAGCAGTTCTTC.

This clonotype was picked up a small number of times. The chain employs TRBV6-6 and TRBJ2-5, with D unclear. Germline V lookup: CDR1 MNHNY, CDR2 SVGAGI (reference sequence). V was pared by 2 bases and J by 5 bases, with 9 bases between. This CDR3 contains 13 residues. CDR3 coding DNA: TGTGCCAGCAGTTACCAACGCGAGGAGACCCAGTACTTC. It is translated as CASSYQREETQYF.

V usage is TRBV6-6 and J usage is TRBJ1-6; no definite D call. Germline V lookup: CDR1 MNHNY, CDR2 SVGAGI (reference sequence). CDR3 length equals 12 residues. Between the trimmed V and J ends, which lost 3 bases and 9 bases, there was a span of 6 bases. CDR3 protein: CASSYGGSPLHF. The CDR3 DNA reads as TGTGCCAGCAGTTATGGAGGTTCACCCCTCCACTTT.

The chain recombines TRBV10-3 with TRBJ1-5; possibly TRBD1 for D (6 bases). CDR3 size: 17 residues. Germline V gives CDR1 ENHRY, CDR2 SYGVKD. Trimming took 2 bases from V and 0 from J, leaving 14 bases between them. CDR3 protein: CAISETGLGNSNQPQHF. Here the CDR3 DNA reads TGTGCCATCAGTGAGACAGGGCTGGGAAATAGCAATCAGCCCCAGCATTTT.

A single count supports this clonotype. The rearrangement links TRBV3-1 to TRBJ2-7; D remains ambiguous. V lost 1 base, J lost 0 bases, and 7 bases lay in between. Germline CDR1 and CDR2: LGHDT and YNNKEL (reference sequence). CDR3 length equals 14 residues. The CDR3 loop reads CASSQAWGSYEQYF. CDR3 in DNA: TGTGCCAGCAGCCAAGCTTGGGGCTCCTACGAGCAGTACTTC.

A few counts support this clonotype. The gene calls are TRBV6-5 and TRBJ1-6; D gene uncertain. This CDR3 contains 15 residues. Germline CDR1 and CDR2: MNHEY and SVGAGI. Trimming removed 7 bases at V and 9 bases at J, with 19 bases between. CDR3 in amino acids: CASTLLSPDGSPLHF. DNA for the CDR3: TGTGCCAGCACCCTACTTAGTCCCGATGGTTCACCCCTCCACTTT.

The chain joins TRBV7-9 to TRBJ2-4; tentative D call: TRBD1 (6 bases). With 5 bases removed from V and 7 bases from J, the gap between germline ends came to 18 bases. CDR3 length equals 15 residues. Germline V gives CDR1 SEHNR, CDR2 FQNEAQ (reference sequence). The CDR3 DNA sequence: TGTGCCAGCAGCCCCCCCGGGACACCGCGGAACATTCAGTACTTC. Its protein product is CASSPPGTPRNIQYF.

This clonotype came up a few times. CDR3 protein: CASSQGRRGKDNEQFF. CDR3 nucleotides: TGTGCCAGCAGCCAAGGCCGGCGGGGCAAGGACAATGAGCAGTTCTTC. The chain employs TRBV3-1 and TRBJ2-1; D might be TRBD2 (6 bases). The ends were cut back, 1 base at V and 5 bases at J, with 15 bases in the middle. CDR1 LGHDT and CDR2 YNNKEL come from the germline V gene (reference sequence). This CDR3 has 16 amino acids.

This clonotype came up a few times. The genes are TRBV5-1 and TRBJ2-6; unclear D gene. Trimming stripped 3 bases from V and 8 bases from J, with 6 bases between. There are 12 residues in the CDR3. The germline V gene encodes CDR1 SGHRS and CDR2 YFSETQ. CDR3 sequence reads: CASSSGTNVLTF. CDR3 nucleotide sequence: TGCGCCAGCAGCTCAGGTACCAACGTCCTGACTTTC.

The rearrangement joins TRBV6-5 to TRBJ1-5; no clear D. Trimming removed 5 bases at V and 6 bases at J, with 8 bases between. The CDR3 is made up of 12 amino acids. CDR1 and CDR2 (germline): MNHEY, SVGAGI. The CDR3 is CASSRMGQPQHF. For the CDR3, the DNA is TGTGCCAGCAGTCGCATGGGTCAGCCCCAGCATTTT.

The genes are TRBV4-1 and TRBJ2-1; 9 nucleotides agree with TRBD1. CDR1 and CDR2 (germline): MGHRA, YSYEKL. Trimming removed 0 bases from V and 7 bases from J; junction bases left unmatched: 10. This CDR3 is 17 amino acids long. The CDR3 region has the DNA TGCGCCAGCAGCCAAGATTACCGGACAGGGGTTGGGAATGAGCAGTTCTTC. Residues: CASSQDYRTGVGNEQFF.

This clonotype was detected a few times. CDR3: CATSDWGRDTDTQYF. As DNA, the CDR3 is TGTGCCACCAGTGATTGGGGCAGGGATACAGATACGCAGTATTTT. The V call is TRBV24-1, the J call TRBJ2-3; a weak D match, TRBD1 (5 bases). The V and J ends lost 2 bases and 3 bases respectively, with 11 bases between them. This CDR3 has 15 residues. Per the germline V gene, CDR1 is KGHDR and CDR2 is SFDVKD.

This clonotype was seen a few times. The V and J genes are TRBV20-1 and TRBJ2-7; TRBD2 agrees at 8 bases. The CDR3 sequence is 13 residues long. V shed 5 bases and J 5 bases; nucleotides not matched to a gene: 8. The germline gives CDR1 DFQATT, CDR2 SNEGSKA (reference sequence). The CDR3, as DNA: TGCAGTGCTGGCCGGGACGGGAGGGACGAGCAGTACTTC. Its protein is CSAGRDGRDEQYF.

The rearrangement uses TRBV24-1 and TRBJ1-5; D possibly corresponds to TRBD1 (5 bases). Trimming took off 3 bases at V and 6 bases at J, with 17 bases between the two ends. Germline-derived CDR1 and CDR2 are KGHDR and SFDVKD. The CDR3 length is 16 residues. The CDR3 spells CATSDSSLRGGQPQHF. The DNA for the CDR3 is TGTGCCACCAGTGATAGTTCGTTGCGTGGGGGTCAGCCCCAGCATTTT.

The chain couples TRBV30 to TRBJ2-3; 9 bases map to TRBD2. This CDR3 contains 16 residues. Looked up from germline, CDR1 is GTSNPN and CDR2 is SVGIG (reference sequence). Germline trimming cut 0 bases from V and 2 bases from J; bases unmatched to any gene: 6. CDR3 bases: TGTGCCTGGAGTGTACGGGTAGCGGGAGCCACAGATACGCAGTATTTT. The encoded protein is CAWSVRVAGATDTQYF.

A few counts support this clonotype. The rearrangement uses TRBV27 and TRBJ1-1; D may be TRBD1 (5 bases). In germline, CDR1 is MNHEY, CDR2 SMNVEV (reference sequence). This CDR3 contains 11 residues. With 4 bases removed from V and 7 bases from J, the gap between germline ends came to 7 bases. As DNA, the CDR3 is TGTGCCAGCAGTTGGGGCTATGAAGCTTTCTTT. As protein: CASSWGYEAFF.

This clonotype was detected only a few times. The chain has TRBV7-2 and TRBJ2-4; D gene uncertain. V was clipped by 4 bases and J by 9 bases, with 16 bases between them. Germline V lookup: CDR1 SGHTA, CDR2 FQGNSA. This CDR3 contains 14 residues. CDR3 in amino acids: CASSSSNNLAIQYF. CDR3 sequence (DNA): TGTGCCAGCAGCTCGTCGAATAACCTCGCCATTCAGTACTTC.

This clonotype was observed a handful of times. The genes are TRBV9 and TRBJ2-4; the D gene is possibly TRBD2 (6 bases). The CDR3 extends over 12 amino acids. Germline CDR1 and CDR2: SGDLS and YYNGEE. The V gene lost 4 bases and the J gene lost 9 bases, with 11 bases spanning the gap. The CDR3 is CASSREQGIQYF. DNA for the CDR3: TGTGCCAGCAGCCGGGAGCAGGGCATTCAGTACTTC.

This clonotype was seen a single time. The junction shows a germline mismatch at one end, possibly a read error. The J gene is TRBJ2-6, the V gene TRBV29-1; TRBD1 matches 7 bases. Germline assignment: CDR1 SQVTM and CDR2 ANQGSEA. There are 16 residues in the CDR3. The CDR3, as DNA: TGCAGCGTTGGACAGGGAGAGAGTTCTGGGGCCGACGTCCTGACTTTC. Encoded protein: CSVGQGESSGADVLTF.